This T cell receptor beta chain is from a study of blood T cells in healthy people across ages. From germline, CDR1 is SGHVS and CDR2 FNYEAQ. This CDR3 spans 15 amino acids. In the case of this clonotype: Its antigen is not identified.

A J-beta primer mix and a sample-barcoded 5' primer were used in a second PCR of roughly 6 to 12 cycles. TCRdb re-analysed the 5' RACE reads in MiXCR, keeping a single row per CDR3 protein. The data show about 840,000 distinct CDR3 sequences, almost 30% seen once. Study-wide results and caveats: When one million T cells were used, diversity estimates were thought to be underestimates. Donor CMV status was unknown, possibly confounding expanded clonotype changes.

These same records also appear under a second study, on T cells of mothers and their children.

Sequencing was performed on blood. This sequence was found in a middle-aged woman in good health. The gene calls are TRBV7-6 and TRBJ2-5, with 10 bases that match TRBD1. The J call may be incorrect, as the DNA end agrees better with TRBJ2-7. The CDR3 DNA sequence: TGTGCCAGCAGCTTACGAGACAGGGGGCCAAACGAGCAGTACTTC. Amino acid sequence: CASSLRDRGPNEQYF.